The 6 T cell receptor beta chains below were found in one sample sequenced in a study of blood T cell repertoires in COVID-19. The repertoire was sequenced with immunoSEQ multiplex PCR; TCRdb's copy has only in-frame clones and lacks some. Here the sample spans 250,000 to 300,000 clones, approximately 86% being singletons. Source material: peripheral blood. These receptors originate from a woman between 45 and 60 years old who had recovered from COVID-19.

CDR3 DNA sequence: TGCGCCAGCAGCGTGGACACGGGGGGCTCTGGAAACACCATATATTTT. Encoded protein: CASSVDTGGSGNTIYF. The rearrangement links TRBV5-1 to TRBJ1-3; a possible D gene is TRBD1 (5 bases). The CDR3 spans 16 residues. Germline-derived CDR1 and CDR2 are SGHRS and YFSETQ. V was trimmed by 4 bases and J by 0 bases, leaving 14 bases between them.

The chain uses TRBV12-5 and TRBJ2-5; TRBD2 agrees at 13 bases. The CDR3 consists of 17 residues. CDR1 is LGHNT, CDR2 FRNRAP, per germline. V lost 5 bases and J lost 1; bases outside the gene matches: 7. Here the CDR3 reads CASGVSGTSGAQETQYF. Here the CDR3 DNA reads TGTGCTAGTGGTGTATCCGGGACTAGCGGGGCCCAAGAGACCCAGTACTTC.

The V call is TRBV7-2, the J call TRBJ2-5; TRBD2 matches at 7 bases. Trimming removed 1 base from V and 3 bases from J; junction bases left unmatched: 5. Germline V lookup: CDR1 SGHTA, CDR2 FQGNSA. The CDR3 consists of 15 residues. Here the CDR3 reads CASSLGPSGEETQYF. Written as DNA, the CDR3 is TGTGCCAGCAGCTTAGGTCCCAGCGGGGAAGAGACCCAGTACTTC.

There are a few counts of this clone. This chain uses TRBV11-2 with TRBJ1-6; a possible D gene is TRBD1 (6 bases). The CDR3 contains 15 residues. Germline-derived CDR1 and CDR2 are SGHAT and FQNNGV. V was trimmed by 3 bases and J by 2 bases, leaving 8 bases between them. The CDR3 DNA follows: TGTGCCAGCAGCTTTGACAGGCCCTATAATTCACCCCTCCACTTT. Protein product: CASSFDRPYNSPLHF.

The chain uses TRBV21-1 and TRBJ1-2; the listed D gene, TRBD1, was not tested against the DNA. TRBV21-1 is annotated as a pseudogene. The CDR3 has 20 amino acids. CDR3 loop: CASSKVAQTQAVYFPYGYTF. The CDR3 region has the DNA TGTGCCAGCAGCAAAGTTGCACAGACACAGGCGGTATATTTTCCCTATGGCTACACCTTC.

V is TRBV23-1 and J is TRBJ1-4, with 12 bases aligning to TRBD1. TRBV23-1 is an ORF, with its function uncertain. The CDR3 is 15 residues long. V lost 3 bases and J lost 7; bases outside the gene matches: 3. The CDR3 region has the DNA TGCGCCAGCAGTCAGGGGACAGGGGGCTTTGAAAAACTGTTTTTT. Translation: CASSQGTGGFEKLFF.